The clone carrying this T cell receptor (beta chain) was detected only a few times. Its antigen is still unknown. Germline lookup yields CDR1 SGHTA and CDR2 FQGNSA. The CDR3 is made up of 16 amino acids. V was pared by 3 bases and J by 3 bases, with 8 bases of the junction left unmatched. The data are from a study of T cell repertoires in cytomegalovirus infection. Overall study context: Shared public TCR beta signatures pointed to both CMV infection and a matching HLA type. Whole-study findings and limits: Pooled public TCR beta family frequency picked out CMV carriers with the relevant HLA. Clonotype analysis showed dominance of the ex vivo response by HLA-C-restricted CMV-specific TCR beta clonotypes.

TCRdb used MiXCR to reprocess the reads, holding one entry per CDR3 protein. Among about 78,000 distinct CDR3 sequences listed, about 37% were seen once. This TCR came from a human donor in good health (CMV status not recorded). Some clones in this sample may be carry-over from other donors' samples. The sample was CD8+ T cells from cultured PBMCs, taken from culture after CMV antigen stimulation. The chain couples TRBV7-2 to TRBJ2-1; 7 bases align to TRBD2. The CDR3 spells CASSLGAGYLYNEQFF. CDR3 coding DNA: TGTGCCAGCAGCTTGGGAGCGGGATACCTCTACAATGAGCAGTTCTTC.